Listed below are T cell receptor beta chains from one sample, sequenced in a study of T cells after yellow fever vaccination. Via MiXCR, TCRdb re-called the 5' RACE reads, giving one row per CDR3 protein. The sample holds 78,000 or so distinct CDR3 sequences; more than 5.5% are singletons and the top ten take roughly 28%. The material was CD8+ T cells sorted from PBMCs, obtained 10 days after the first yellow fever vaccination. These receptors were collected from a man aged 18 to 29 who received the YFV17D yellow fever vaccine. The conserved cysteine and the conserved F or W are not part of the CDR3 here. Each record gives: J gene, V gene, CDR3 protein.

>TRBJ2-3|TRBV27
ASSFYNADTQY
>TRBJ2-2|TRBV7-7
ASSFGRGWELF
>TRBJ2-7|TRBV5-6
ASSSTQGGGYEQY
>TRBJ2-3|TRBV29-1
SVAQGITDTQY
>TRBJ1-1|TRBV10-3
AISESREVNTEAF
>TRBJ2-1|TRBV4-3
ASSQGQAASYNEQF
>TRBJ2-1|TRBV7-9
ASSGLAGGDNEQF
>TRBJ2-7|TRBV5-1
ASSLPAYEQY
>TRBJ2-3|TRBV5-1
ASSLEAGFTDTQY
>TRBJ2-3|TRBV6-1
ASSKSSADTQY
>TRBJ2-1|TRBV27
ASRAGGGEQF
>TRBJ2-7|TRBV6-2/TRBV6-3
ASSYSGGEQY
>TRBJ2-6|TRBV13
ASSFGQVNVLT
>TRBJ2-1|TRBV19
ASSIGDWRASYNEQF
>TRBJ2-1|TRBV11-2
ASSDGGGRRNEQF
>TRBJ1-2|TRBV4-1
ASSQGQGAGYGYT
>TRBJ2-2|TRBV23-1
ASSQGRTQNTGELF
>TRBJ1-4|TRBV25-1
ASRVGLNEF
>TRBJ1-1|TRBV7-2
ASSSWGGTEAF
>TRBJ2-5|TRBV11-2
ASSLGLAGGHLAETQY
>TRBJ2-5|TRBV7-6
ASSLVYGRETQY
>TRBJ2-7|TRBV7-2
ASSLGRTGTLYEQY
>TRBJ1-2|TRBV11-1
ASSLTRGRPSGYYGYT
>TRBJ1-1|TRBV7-9
ASSYGGNTEAF
>TRBJ2-7|TRBV5-1
ASSLAGVEGYEQY
>TRBJ1-2|TRBV27
ASSSFRQGNGYT
>TRBJ2-7|TRBV5-6
ASSSIGQSYEQY
>TRBJ2-1|TRBV4-3
ASSQDPSGGYNEQF
>TRBJ2-1|TRBV4-3
ASSQEVPSGAHNELF
>TRBJ2-1|TRBV29-1
SVVPLAESNEQF
>TRBJ1-1|TRBV10-3
AISEGQGLNTEAF
>TRBJ2-6|TRBV6-5
ASSYSGGSGANVLT
>TRBJ2-5|TRBV7-9
ASRPDLKETQY
>TRBJ1-2|TRBV28
ASRAGTANYGYT
>TRBJ2-2|TRBV19
ASRWAHRVETGELF